Described below is a single T cell receptor (beta chain) sequence and its context. The record originates from a study of blood T cell repertoires in COVID-19. Turning to the study itself: The cDNA or gDNA used as material had been derived from T cells, B-cell-depleted T cells, or PBMCs.

In the authors' workflow: Estimation of nucleated cell counts relied on the amplification of reference gene primers. Produced via immunoSEQ multiplex PCR; TCRdb's table is partial and in-frame only. V and J calls and clone size are given by that table; D and trimming were obtained from the DNA. The sample consists of some 140,000 clones, 84% of them appearing once. This study enrolled people aged 18 to 89 from roughly 24 US geographic areas. Clinical history as reported by participants underpinned cohort assignment. Sequencing input: PBMCs or T cells enriched from blood (not recorded which). This receptor was identified in a man aged 40-55 years with acute COVID-19.

CDR3 DNA: TGCGCCAGCAGCTTGACCCCGGGACAGGGCTCCGAGCAGTACTTC. Its translation: CASSLTPGQGSEQYF. The chain carries TRBV5-1 and TRBJ2-7; 9 bases map to TRBD1. The germline gives CDR1 SGHRS, CDR2 YFSETQ. The CDR3 consists of 15 residues. The V segment lost 1 base and the J segment 6 bases; nucleotides outside the gene matches: 8. Full variable domain (outside the CDR3, taken from reference TRBV5-1 and TRBJ2-7): KAGVTQTPRYLIKTRGQQVTLSCSPISGHRSVSWYQQTPGQGLQFLFEYFSETQRNKGNFPGRFSGRQFSNSRSEMNVSTLELGDSALYLCASSLTPGQGSEQYFGPGTRLTVT.